These 15 T cell receptor beta chains originate from one sample sequenced in a study of blood T cell repertoires in COVID-19 (dated by TCRdb to 2020 to 2022). Library preparation employed the immunoSEQ multiplex PCR assay. The table was pulled from immuneACCESS by TCRdb, which kept in-frame rearrangements only. Such tables lose some clones; where checked, under half of the loss comes from unresolved V genes, and the rest has no known cause. For this sample the table gives about 180,000 clones, of which 84% were detected only once. Nearly 15% of the sample belongs to the ten largest clones. The material sequenced was PBMCs or T cells enriched from blood (not recorded which). The receptor source for this set is a man aged 45-65 years who had recovered from COVID-19.

The chain employs TRBV27 and TRBJ1-5, with 7 bases that match TRBD1. CDR3 length: 14 residues. Germline V gives CDR1 MNHEY, CDR2 SMNVEV (reference sequence). Trimming took 5 bases from V and 2 from J; bases not matched to a gene: 3. CDR3 DNA sequence: TGTGCCAGCAGTATCGGGACAGGCAATCAGCCCCAGCATTTT. Its translation: CASSIGTGNQPQHF.

V is TRBV6-1 and J is TRBJ1-5; TRBD1 agrees at 8 bases. The CDR3 has 17 amino acids. Trimming took 3 bases from V and 2 from J; bases not matched to a gene: 9. Germline V gene lookup returns CDR1 MNHNS and CDR2 SASEGT. CDR3 region: CASSDLQGALGNQPQHF. The CDR3 nucleotides read TGTGCCAGCAGTGACCTCCAGGGGGCGCTTGGCAATCAGCCCCAGCATTTT.

The chain is built from TRBV5-1 and TRBJ2-7; no firm D call. The CDR3 length is 13 residues. Germline lookup yields CDR1 SGHRS and CDR2 YFSETQ. V lost 4 bases, J lost 5 bases, and 13 bases lay in between. CDR3: CASSPAEVHEQYF. Written as DNA, the CDR3 is TGCGCCAGCAGCCCCGCCGAGGTCCACGAGCAGTACTTC.

This clone is medium-sized within its sample. This chain links TRBV5-6 with TRBJ1-6, with D maybe TRBD1 (5 bases). This CDR3 is 16 amino acids long. Germline loops: CDR1 SGHDT, CDR2 YYEEEE. V was shortened by 0 bases and J by 7 bases, with 14 bases between the two germline ends. CDR3 in amino acids: CASSLDTGHGNSPLHF. Written as DNA, the CDR3 is TGTGCCAGCAGCTTGGATACAGGCCACGGGAATTCACCCCTCCACTTT.

The chain couples TRBV2 to TRBJ1-4; D uncertain. Germline CDR1 is SNHLY and CDR2 is FYNNEI. The CDR3 contains 15 residues. V was shortened by 1 base and J by 3 bases, with 9 bases between the two germline ends. As DNA, the CDR3 is TGTGCCAGCAGTGAAGACGTACAGCCTAATGAAAAACTGTTTTTT. It codes for CASSEDVQPNEKLFF.

This chain joins TRBV11-2 and TRBJ1-2; no firm D call. The CDR3 is made up of 15 amino acids. CDR1 SGHAT and CDR2 FQNNGV come from the germline V gene. The CDR3 reads CATSLGLLADYGYTF. The CDR3 DNA reads TGTGCAACCAGCTTAGGTCTACTTGCGGACTATGGCTACACCTTC.

The CDR3 spells CASSPLAGTNEKLFF. CDR3 nucleotides: TGTGCCAGCAGCCCCCTGGCGGGGACTAATGAAAAACTGTTTTTT. V gene TRBV9 combines with J gene TRBJ1-4; D gene unclear. Trimming took off 4 bases at V and 2 bases at J, with 12 bases between the two ends. CDR1 is SGDLS and CDR2 is YYNGEE in the germline V gene. This CDR3 has 15 amino acids.

For the CDR3, the DNA is TGTGCCAGCTCACCCGAACGCGATAGCAATCAGCCCCAGCATTTT. Translation gives CASSPERDSNQPQHF. The chain carries TRBV18 and TRBJ1-5; D gene unclear. The ends were cut back, 3 bases at V and 0 bases at J, with 9 bases in the middle. In germline, CDR1 is KGHSH, CDR2 LQKENI. The CDR3 covers 15 residues.

The V call is TRBV7-3, the J call TRBJ1-1; D ambiguous. Germline values: CDR1 SGHTA, CDR2 FQGTGA. The CDR3 runs 16 residues. Between the trimmed V and J ends, which lost 5 bases and 0 bases, there was a span of 16 bases. For the CDR3, the DNA is TGTGCCAGCAGCCCCCAGCCGAGGGCTTTGAACACTGAAGCTTTCTTT. It is translated as CASSPQPRALNTEAFF.

The chain combines TRBV14 with TRBJ1-2, with 9 bases fitting TRBD1. CDR1 and CDR2 from the germline V gene are SGHDN and FVKESK. J lost 5 bases, V lost 5 bases, and 9 bases had no gene match. This CDR3 contains 15 residues. CDR3 DNA sequence: TGTGCCAGCAGCGATCCGGGACAGGGCGCTTATGGCTACACCTTC. Its protein product is CASSDPGQGAYGYTF.

This clone was observed once. The chain is built from TRBV30 and TRBJ1-2; maybe TRBD1 (6 bases). The CDR3 spans 14 residues. Between the trimmed V and J ends, which lost 0 bases and 4 bases, there was a span of 12 bases. Germline V lookup: CDR1 GTSNPN, CDR2 SVGIG (reference sequence). The CDR3 DNA follows: TGTGCCTGGAGTGTCAGGGGATGGGTCTATGGCTACACCTTC. Translation gives CAWSVRGWVYGYTF.

The chain combines TRBV29-1 with TRBJ1-5; 10 nucleotides agree with TRBD1. The germline CDR1 and CDR2 sequences are SQVTM and ANQGSEA. This CDR3 region has 14 residues. V gave up 5 bases and J gave up 3 bases; unmatched junction bases: 4. The CDR3 nucleotides are TGCAGCGTTACCGGGACAGGGGCCAATCAGCCCCAGCATTTT. This sequence encodes CSVTGTGANQPQHF.

This chain links TRBV19 with TRBJ2-5; D perhaps matches TRBD1 (5 bases). Trimming took off 7 bases at V and 5 bases at J, with 20 bases between the two ends. The CDR3 is 15 residues long. The germline V gene encodes CDR1 LNHDA and CDR2 SQIVND (reference sequence). The CDR3 is CASKLQAAGSETQYF. DNA for the CDR3: TGTGCCAGTAAACTACAGGCGGCCGGTAGTGAGACCCAGTACTTC.

The chain uses TRBV18 and TRBJ1-1, with D maybe TRBD1 (5 bases). V dropped 3 bases and J dropped 10 bases, with 15 bases sitting between them. The CDR3 spans 13 residues. Germline V gene lookup returns CDR1 KGHSH and CDR2 LQKENI. The CDR3 sequence: CASSPPSGQGAFF. The CDR3 bases are TGTGCCAGCTCACCTCCCTCGGGTCAGGGAGCTTTCTTT.

The CDR3 DNA follows: TGTGCCAGCAGCCAAAGACTAGGGACAGATACGCAGTATTTT. Protein sequence: CASSQRLGTDTQYF. This chain joins TRBV11-2 and TRBJ2-3; the D gene is possibly TRBD2 (6 bases). Germline lookup yields CDR1 SGHAT and CDR2 FQNNGV. The CDR3 length is 14 residues. The germline V and J ends were trimmed by 5 bases and 3 bases, with 12 bases remaining between them.